The clone carrying this T cell receptor (beta chain) has a handful of counts. Its antigen is unknown. A junction boundary mismatches the germline segment, possibly from a read error. The entry originates in a study of cytomegalovirus exposure and HLA in healthy donors. Study-level results: The dataset shows that most TCR sequences were rare, while some public TCRs occurred in many donors.

This CDR3 region has 13 residues. Per the germline V gene, CDR1 is SEHNR and CDR2 is FQNEAQ (reference sequence). Both 60 Vbeta primers and 13 Jbeta primers went into the PCR. Data came from immunoSEQ multiplex PCR; TCRdb stores just in-frame clones and leaves some out. Among approximately 150,000 clones listed, roughly 80% were seen once. The sequenced sample consisted of PBMCs. V is TRBV7-9 and J is TRBJ1-2; possibly TRBD1 for D (6 bases). The source of this sequence is a male donor in good health and CMV-seronegative. This chain's CDR3 is CASSVAGRGGYTF. The CDR3 bases are TGTGCCAGCAGCGTAGCAGGCAGGGGCGGCTACACCTTC.